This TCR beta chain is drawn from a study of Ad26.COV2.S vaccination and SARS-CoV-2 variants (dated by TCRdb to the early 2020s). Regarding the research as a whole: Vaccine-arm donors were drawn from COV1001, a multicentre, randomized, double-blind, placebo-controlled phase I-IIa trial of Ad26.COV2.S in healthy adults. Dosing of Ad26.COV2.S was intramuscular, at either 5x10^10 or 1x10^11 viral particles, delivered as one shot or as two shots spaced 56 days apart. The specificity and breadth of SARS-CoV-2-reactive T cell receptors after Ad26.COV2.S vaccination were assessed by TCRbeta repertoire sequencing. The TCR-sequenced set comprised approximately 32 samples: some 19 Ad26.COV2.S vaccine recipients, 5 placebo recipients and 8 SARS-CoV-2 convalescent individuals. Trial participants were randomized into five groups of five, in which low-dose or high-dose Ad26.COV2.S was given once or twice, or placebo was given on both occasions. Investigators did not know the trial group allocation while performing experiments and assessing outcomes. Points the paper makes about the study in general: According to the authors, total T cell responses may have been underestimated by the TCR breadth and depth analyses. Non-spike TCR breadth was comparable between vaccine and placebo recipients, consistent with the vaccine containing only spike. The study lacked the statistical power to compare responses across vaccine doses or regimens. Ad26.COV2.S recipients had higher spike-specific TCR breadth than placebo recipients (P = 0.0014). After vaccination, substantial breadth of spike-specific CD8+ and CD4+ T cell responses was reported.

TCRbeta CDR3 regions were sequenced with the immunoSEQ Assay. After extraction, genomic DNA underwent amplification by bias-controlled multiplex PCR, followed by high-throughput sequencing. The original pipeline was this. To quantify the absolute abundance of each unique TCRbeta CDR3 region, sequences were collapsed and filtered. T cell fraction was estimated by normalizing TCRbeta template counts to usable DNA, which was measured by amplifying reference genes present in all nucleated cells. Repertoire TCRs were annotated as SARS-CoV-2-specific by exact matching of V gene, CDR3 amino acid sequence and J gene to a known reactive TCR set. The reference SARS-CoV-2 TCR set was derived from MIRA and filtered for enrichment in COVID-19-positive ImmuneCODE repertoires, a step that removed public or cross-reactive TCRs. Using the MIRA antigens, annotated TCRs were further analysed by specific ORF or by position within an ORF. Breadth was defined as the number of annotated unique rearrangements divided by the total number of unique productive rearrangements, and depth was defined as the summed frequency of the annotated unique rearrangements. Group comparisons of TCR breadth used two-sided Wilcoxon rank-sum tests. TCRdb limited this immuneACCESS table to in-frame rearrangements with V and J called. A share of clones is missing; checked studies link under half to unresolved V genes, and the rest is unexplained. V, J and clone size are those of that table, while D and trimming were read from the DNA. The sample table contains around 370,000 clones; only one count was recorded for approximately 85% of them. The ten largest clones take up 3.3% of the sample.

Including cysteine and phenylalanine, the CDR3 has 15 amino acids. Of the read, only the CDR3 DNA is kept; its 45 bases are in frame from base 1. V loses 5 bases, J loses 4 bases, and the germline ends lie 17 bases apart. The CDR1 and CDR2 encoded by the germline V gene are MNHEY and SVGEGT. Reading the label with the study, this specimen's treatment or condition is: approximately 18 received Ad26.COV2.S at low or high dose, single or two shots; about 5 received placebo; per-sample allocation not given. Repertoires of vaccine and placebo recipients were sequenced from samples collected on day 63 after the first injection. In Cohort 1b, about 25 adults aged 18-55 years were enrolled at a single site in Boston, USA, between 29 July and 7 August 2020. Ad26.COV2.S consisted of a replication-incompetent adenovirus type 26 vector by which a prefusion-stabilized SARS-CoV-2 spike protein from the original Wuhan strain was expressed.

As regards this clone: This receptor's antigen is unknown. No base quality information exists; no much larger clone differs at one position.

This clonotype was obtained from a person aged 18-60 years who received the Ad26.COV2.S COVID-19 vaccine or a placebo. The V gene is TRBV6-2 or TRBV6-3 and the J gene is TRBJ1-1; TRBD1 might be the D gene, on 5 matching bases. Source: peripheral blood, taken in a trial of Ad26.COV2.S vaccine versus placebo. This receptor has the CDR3 CASSQTGGEGTEAFF. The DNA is TGTGCCAGCAGTCAGACGGGGGGAGAGGGCACTGAAGCTTTCTTT.